These 29 T cell receptor beta chains originate from one sample sequenced in a study of PD-1 blockade in classical Hodgkin lymphoma. The time point: cycle 4 day 1 (C4D1), after more than 5 weeks of nivolumab. Brentuximab vedotin exposure varied among the patients, all of whom had relapsed after autologous stem cell transplantation. Sequencing used immunoSEQ multiplex PCR; TCRdb keeps in-frame clones, though not all of them. This table has over 50,000 clones, around nine tenths appearing once. Sequenced here: peripheral blood mononuclear cells (PBMCs), sampled before the fourth cycle of nivolumab. The receptors here all came from a human donor with classical Hodgkin lymphoma.

The V call is TRBV27, the J call TRBJ2-7, with 14 nucleotides matching TRBD2. V dropped 6 bases and J dropped 0; count of bases not matched to a gene: 4. The CDR3 sequence is 16 residues long. Looked up from germline, CDR1 is MNHEY and CDR2 is SMNVEV (reference sequence). The CDR3 loop reads CASSMGTSGSSYEQYF. CDR3 nucleotide sequence: TGTGCCAGCAGCATGGGGACTAGCGGGAGCTCCTACGAGCAGTACTTC.

The V and J genes are TRBV9 and TRBJ2-1, with TRBD2 identical over 8 bases. CDR1 is SGDLS and CDR2 is YYNGEE in the germline V gene. Losses at the gene ends were 3 bases for V and 4 bases for J; bases not matched to a gene: 6. The CDR3 is 15 amino acids. The CDR3 reads CASSAPSGSYNEQFF. The CDR3 coding sequence is TGTGCCAGCAGCGCCCCCAGCGGGAGTTACAATGAGCAGTTCTTC.

The V gene is TRBV5-1, the J gene TRBJ1-2, with D maybe TRBD1 (6 bases). Trimming stripped 0 bases from V and 10 bases from J, with 19 bases between. The CDR3 runs to 15 residues. The germline V gene encodes CDR1 SGHRS and CDR2 YFSETQ. The CDR3 reads CASSLEAAGGRDYTF. CDR3 DNA sequence: TGCGCCAGCAGCTTGGAAGCAGCGGGGGGGCGCGACTACACCTTC.

This clone showed up just once. CDR3 loop: CASSTTTGSNEKLFF. The DNA of the CDR3 is TGCGCCAGCAGCACAACCACAGGCAGTAATGAAAAACTGTTTTTT. The chain links TRBV5-1 to TRBJ1-4; weak D call: TRBD1 (5 bases). Germline V gives CDR1 SGHRS, CDR2 YFSETQ. With 4 bases removed from V and 4 bases from J, the gap between germline ends came to 14 bases. The CDR3 consists of 15 residues. The full variable domain, rest sourced from reference TRBV5-1 and TRBJ1-4, is KAGVTQTPRYLIKTRGQQVTLSCSPISGHRSVSWYQQTPGQGLQFLFEYFSETQRNKGNFPGRFSGRQFSNSRSEMNVSTLELGDSALYLCASSTTTGSNEKLFFGSGTQLSVL.

The V gene is TRBV4-1, the J gene TRBJ2-7; 7 bases line up with TRBD1. Germline lookup yields CDR1 MGHRA and CDR2 YSYEKL. Unmatched junction bases numbered 8, after V lost 1 base and J lost 2 bases. CDR3 length equals 16 residues. The DNA of the CDR3 is TGCGCCAGCAGCCAAGCAACAGGGGTCAATACCTACGAGCAGTACTTC. Its translation: CASSQATGVNTYEQYF.

This sequence joins TRBV15 and TRBJ2-2; D gene uncertain. From germline, CDR1 is LNHNV and CDR2 YYDKDF (reference sequence). This CDR3 comprises 11 residues. The germline V and J ends were trimmed by 5 bases and 8 bases, with 6 bases remaining between them. The CDR3 reads CATSWTGELFF. The CDR3 DNA follows: TGTGCCACCAGCTGGACGGGGGAGCTGTTTTTT. Based on the CDR3 plus reference TRBV15 and TRBJ2-2, the full variable domain is DAMVIQNPRYQVTQFGKPVTLSCSQTLNHNVMYWYQQKSSQAPKLLFHYYDKDFNNEADTPDNFQSRRPNTSFCFLDIRSPGLGDTAMYLCATSWTGELFFGEGSRLTVL.

The rearrangement links TRBV28 to TRBJ1-5, with a weak D call TRBD1 (5 bases). Trimming took off 5 bases at V and 9 bases at J, with 17 bases between the two ends. Germline CDR1 and CDR2: MDHEN and SYDVKM. The CDR3 consists of 14 residues. The CDR3 DNA sequence: TGTGCCAGCAGTCGTGCACAGGTATCTCCGCCCCAGCATTTT. This codes for CASSRAQVSPPQHF. Variable domain in full (rest from reference TRBV28 and TRBJ1-5): DVKVTQSSRYLVKRTGEKVFLECVQDMDHENMFWYRQDPGLGLRLIYFSYDVKMKEKGDIPEGYSVSREKKERFSLILESASTNQTSMYLCASSRAQVSPPQHFGDGTRLSIL.

The chain has TRBV2 and TRBJ2-7; tentative D call: TRBD2 (6 bases). CDR1 SNHLY and CDR2 FYNNEI come from the germline V gene. The CDR3 runs 15 residues. Trimming cost V 7 bases and J 2 bases, with 18 bases left between them. CDR3 DNA: TGTGCCAGCAAGCAAAGCGGGCTCCCCCCCTACGAGCAGTACTTC. Protein: CASKQSGLPPYEQYF.

The chain is built from TRBV5-6 and TRBJ2-7; 7 positions agree with TRBD1. The junction had 7 bases not matched to a gene; V was cut back by 5 bases and J by 2 bases. The CDR3 runs to 14 residues. Germline V gene lookup returns CDR1 SGHDT and CDR2 YYEEEE. The CDR3 sequence is CASRSGTDTYEQYF. The CDR3 region has the DNA TGTGCCAGCAGGTCCGGGACAGATACCTACGAGCAGTACTTC. Together with reference TRBV5-6 and TRBJ2-7, the CDR3 gives the full variable domain: DAGVTQSPTHLIKTRGQQVTLRCSPKSGHDTVSWYQQALGQGPQFIFQYYEEEERQRGNFPDRFSGHQFPNYSSELNVNALLLGDSALYLCASRSGTDTYEQYFGPGTRLTVT.

Note on this clone: At one end the junction does not follow the germline gene, possibly because of a read error. V and J are TRBV13 and TRBJ2-1, with D tentatively TRBD1 (5 bases). Germline V gives CDR1 PRHDT, CDR2 FYEKMQ (reference sequence). CDR3 length equals 12 residues. CDR3 region: CASSLGQVGPLF. The CDR3 region has the DNA TGTGCCAGCAGCTTAGGACAGGTAGGCCCCCTCTTC.

The chain joins TRBV15 to TRBJ1-5; tentative D call: TRBD1 (5 bases). V lost 0 bases and J lost 5, with 11 bases in between. The CDR3 is 15 amino acids. Germline-derived CDR1 and CDR2 are LNHNV and YYDKDF (reference sequence). The CDR3 DNA is TGTGCCACCAGCAGAGAAACAGGATGGGATCAGCCCCAGCATTTT. This codes for CATSRETGWDQPQHF.

The chain is built from TRBV28 and TRBJ2-1; 9 positions match TRBD1. CDR3 size: 16 residues. CDR1 is MDHEN, CDR2 SYDVKM, per germline. V gave up 5 bases and J gave up 8 bases; unmatched junction bases: 13. CDR3 DNA sequence: TGTGCCAGCAGTCAACTCCGGGACAGGGCAAGGGATGAGCAGTTCTTC. Protein product: CASSQLRDRARDEQFF.

The chain has TRBV18 and TRBJ2-5; D gene unclear. The CDR3 totals 14 residues. Germline CDR1 and CDR2: KGHSH and LQKENI. The V end lost 0 bases, the J end lost 4 bases, and 9 bases lay between the germline ends. CDR3 in amino acids: CASSPPSVGETQYF. The DNA of the CDR3 is TGTGCCAGCTCACCACCGTCGGTGGGAGAGACCCAGTACTTC.

The V and J genes are TRBV7-9 and TRBJ2-5; D remains unclear. This CDR3 region has 16 residues. The germline V gene has CDR1 SEHNR and CDR2 FQNEAQ (reference sequence). Trimming left V 6 bases short and J 2 bases short, with 19 bases between. The chain's CDR3 is CASRPAKAEFQETQYF. The CDR3 nucleotides are TGTGCCAGCAGACCCGCGAAGGCAGAGTTTCAAGAGACCCAGTACTTC.

The chain recombines TRBV9 with TRBJ1-2; D is unresolved. V was shortened by 3 bases and J by 2 bases, with 8 bases between the two germline ends. Germline assignment: CDR1 SGDLS and CDR2 YYNGEE. The CDR3 covers 13 residues. CDR3 nucleotide sequence: TGTGCCAGCAGCGAGACGGCAAACTATGGCTACACCTTC. It encodes CASSETANYGYTF.

The chain has TRBV28 and TRBJ2-1; a possible D gene is TRBD1 (5 bases). CDR3 size: 16 residues. The V gene lost 4 bases and the J gene lost 4 bases, with 17 bases spanning the gap. Germline V CDR1 and CDR2: MDHEN, SYDVKM. In DNA form, the CDR3 reads TGTGCCAGCAGTTCCCCTCGGACAAGGGTATACAATGAGCAGTTCTTC. This translates into CASSSPRTRVYNEQFF.

The V and J genes are TRBV28 and TRBJ2-3, with TRBD2 matching 10 bases. This CDR3 comprises 15 residues. Germline CDR1 MDHEN, CDR2 SYDVKM. Unmatched junction bases numbered 10, after V lost 9 bases and J lost 4 bases. In DNA, the CDR3 is TGTGCCAGTCCACCCCTAGCGGGAGTCCCAGATACGCAGTATTTT. Amino acid sequence: CASPPLAGVPDTQYF.

As DNA, the CDR3 is TGTGCCAGCAGCGCAACGGACAGGGCCGGGGAGCAGTACTTC. Translated: CASSATDRAGEQYF. The chain joins TRBV5-6 to TRBJ2-7, with 8 nucleotides matching TRBD1. Germline loops: CDR1 SGHDT, CDR2 YYEEEE. V shed 4 bases, J shed 7 bases, and the junction held 10 bases outside the gene matches. This CDR3 has 14 residues.

J is TRBJ2-5 and V is TRBV6-1; possibly TRBD2 for D (5 bases). Germline V gene sequence: CDR1 MNHNS, CDR2 SASEGT. Deletions cut 2 bases from V and 5 bases from J, with 6 bases between. The CDR3 loop spans 12 amino acids. The CDR3 region is CASSESGETQYF. The CDR3 nucleotides read TGTGCCAGCAGTGAATCGGGGGAGACCCAGTACTTC.

The CDR3 reads CASSLSPSYNSPLHF. CDR3 coding DNA: TGTGCCAGCAGCTTAAGCCCCTCCTATAATTCACCCCTCCACTTT. The rearrangement uses TRBV7-3 and TRBJ1-6; D not resolved. Germline assignment: CDR1 SGHTA and CDR2 FQGTGA. The length of the CDR3 is 15 residues. Trimming shortened V by 1 base and J by 0 bases, and 4 bases separated the two germline ends.

The rearrangement links TRBV28 to TRBJ2-7; the match to TRBD1 covers 9 bases. This CDR3 spans 13 amino acids. CDR1 and CDR2 (germline): MDHEN, SYDVKM. Trimming removed 8 bases from V and 3 bases from J; junction bases left unmatched: 5. CDR3: CASFAGQGYEQYF. The CDR3 DNA sequence: TGTGCCAGCTTTGCGGGACAGGGCTACGAGCAGTACTTC.

This clone showed up just once. The chain is built from TRBV7-2 and TRBJ1-1; TRBD1 matches 7 bases. The junction had 3 bases not matched to a gene; V was cut back by 1 base and J by 1 base. The CDR3 contains 15 residues. Germline V gene lookup returns CDR1 SGHTA and CDR2 FQGNSA. The CDR3 sequence is CASSLVGQANTEAFF. CDR3 DNA: TGTGCCAGCAGCTTAGTAGGACAGGCGAACACTGAAGCTTTCTTT.

This chain connects TRBV9 to TRBJ1-1; 7 bases line up with TRBD1. Germline V gives CDR1 SGDLS, CDR2 YYNGEE. This CDR3 spans 14 amino acids. The ends lost 4 bases at V and 2 bases at J; junction bases unmatched: 5. Written as DNA, the CDR3 is TGTGCCAGCAGCCCCGGGACAGCAAACACTGAAGCTTTCTTT. Amino acid sequence: CASSPGTANTEAFF.

This clone showed up just once. This chain links TRBV15 with TRBJ1-4; D is unresolved. Trimming shortened V by 1 base and J by 9 bases, and 6 bases separated the two germline ends. This CDR3 has 12 residues. Germline V gene lookup returns CDR1 LNHNV and CDR2 YYDKDF (reference sequence). The CDR3 here is CATSRVDQKLFF. The CDR3 region has the DNA TGTGCCACCAGCAGAGTGGACCAAAAACTGTTTTTT. Full variable domain (missing parts from reference TRBV15 and TRBJ1-4): DAMVIQNPRYQVTQFGKPVTLSCSQTLNHNVMYWYQQKSSQAPKLLFHYYDKDFNNEADTPDNFQSRRPNTSFCFLDIRSPGLGDTAMYLCATSRVDQKLFFGSGTQLSVL.

This clone was picked up one time. The chain employs TRBV10-3 and TRBJ1-1, with unresolved D. V was trimmed by 5 bases and J by 1 base, leaving 14 bases between them. The germline CDR1 and CDR2 sequences are ENHRY and SYGVKD. The CDR3 runs 15 residues. CDR3 region: CAISMDGEGNTEAFF. The CDR3 DNA is TGTGCCATCAGTATGGACGGGGAGGGGAACACTGAAGCTTTCTTT.

This sequence joins TRBV11-3 and TRBJ2-7; 11 positions match TRBD1. V dropped 3 bases and J dropped 5; count of bases not matched to a gene: 6. Per the germline V gene, CDR1 is SGHNT and CDR2 is YENEEA. The CDR3 totals 15 residues. CDR3: CASSLGTGGNHEQYF. The DNA of the CDR3 is TGTGCCAGCAGCTTGGGGACAGGGGGGAATCACGAGCAGTACTTC. Full variable domain (outside the CDR3, taken from reference TRBV11-3 and TRBJ2-7): EAGVVQSPRYKIIEKKQPVAFWCNPISGHNTLYWYLQNLGQGPELLIRYENEEAVDDSQLPKDRFSAERLKGVDSTLKIQPAELGDSAVYLCASSLGTGGNHEQYFGPGTRLTVT.

The chain combines TRBV29-1 with TRBJ2-7; perhaps TRBD2 as D (5 bases). The CDR3 loop spans 13 amino acids. Trimming took off 4 bases at V and 0 bases at J, with 10 bases between the two ends. Germline CDR1 reads SQVTM; CDR2 reads ANQGSEA. CDR3 sequence (DNA): TGCAGCGTTGGTGGACTGAGCTCCTACGAGCAGTACTTC. It is translated as CSVGGLSSYEQYF.

This clone appeared once. V is TRBV27 and J is TRBJ2-1; 11 bases are a match to TRBD1. Germline CDR1 and CDR2: MNHEY and SMNVEV (reference sequence). V trimming: 4 bases; J trimming: 9 bases; junction bases outside the gene matches: 8. The CDR3 covers 15 residues. The CDR3 spells CASSSRDRGISEQFF. The DNA for the CDR3 is TGTGCCAGCAGTTCCCGGGACAGGGGGATCAGTGAGCAGTTCTTC.

This clone was seen more than once but under ten times. This chain links TRBV28 with TRBJ2-5, with D unresolved. The V gene's germline CDR1 is MDHEN and CDR2 SYDVKM. CDR3 length equals 13 residues. The germline V and J ends were trimmed by 2 bases and 2 bases, with 6 bases remaining between them. The CDR3 DNA reads as TGTGCCAGCAGTTTAGTCACGCAAGAGACCCAGTACTTC. Amino acid sequence: CASSLVTQETQYF.